The 3 T cell receptor beta chains given below trace back to one sample, sequenced in a study of tissue T cells after allogeneic stem cell transplantation. Sequenced by immunoSEQ multiplex PCR; TCRdb stores in-frame clones only, minus some. The repertoire holds about 43,000 clones, with roughly 92% as singletons. Specimen: blood, collected before transplantation. The receptor set was obtained from a woman aged 35 to 70 who later had graft-versus-host disease after an allogeneic stem cell transplant.

The V gene is TRBV7-6, the J gene TRBJ2-7, with D possibly being TRBD1 (7 bases). From germline, CDR1 is SGHVS and CDR2 FNYEAQ. The V end was cut by 1 base, the J end by 7 bases, with 11 bases between. CDR3 length equals 13 residues. DNA for the CDR3: TGTGCCAGCAGCTTAGGGACAGGAGGGGAGCAGTACTTC. Protein sequence: CASSLGTGGEQYF.

The chain joins TRBV7-2 to TRBJ2-3; D unresolved. V gave up 2 bases and J gave up 8 bases, with 5 bases separating them. Germline V lookup: CDR1 SGHTA, CDR2 FQGNSA. This CDR3 contains 11 residues. The CDR3 DNA follows: TGTGCCAGCAGCTTAATGGTTACGCAGTATTTT. Translation gives CASSLMVTQYF.

The rearrangement links TRBV7-6 to TRBJ1-1, with D unresolved. Germline CDR1 SGHVS, CDR2 FNYEAQ. The CDR3 is made up of 13 amino acids. V lost 1 base and J lost 4, with 7 bases in between. CDR3 bases: TGTGCCAGCAGCTTAGAGGCGGCCACTGAAGCTTTCTTT. Its protein is CASSLEAATEAFF.